The next 27 T cell receptor beta chains were all read from a single sample in a study of T cell changes during pregnancy in multiple sclerosis. Sequencing was performed with immunoSEQ multiplex PCR; in TCRdb, only in-frame clones are kept and a portion is missing. The sample carries about 36,000 clones, around 93% recorded once. The specimen was CD4+ T cells from peripheral blood mononuclear cells, collected in the first trimester of pregnancy. These receptors were obtained from a female donor with multiple sclerosis, enrolled in a pregnancy study.

The J gene is TRBJ1-4, the V gene TRBV7-9; the D gene is possibly TRBD1 (5 bases). Trimming took off 5 bases at V and 0 bases at J, with 7 bases between the two ends. The germline CDR1 and CDR2 sequences are SEHNR and FQNEAQ (reference sequence). The CDR3 runs to 14 residues. The CDR3 nucleotides are TGTGCCAGCAGCCGCAGGGCAACTAATGAAAAACTGTTTTTT. Protein product: CASSRRATNEKLFF.

This chain joins TRBV5-1 and TRBJ2-3; 10 positions match TRBD2. The trim removed 4 bases at V and 2 bases at J, leaving 7 bases unmatched. The CDR3 length is 16 residues. Germline loops: CDR1 SGHRS, CDR2 YFSETQ. CDR3 sequence (DNA): TGCGCCAGCAGCACCGCCCTAGCGGGGGCCACAGATACGCAGTATTTT. It yields the protein CASSTALAGATDTQYF.

CDR3 residues: CASTRPGGGGEAFF. For the CDR3, the DNA is TGTGCCAGCACTCGTCCGGGGGGTGGAGGAGAAGCTTTCTTT. The chain recombines TRBV25-1 with TRBJ1-1; D perhaps matches TRBD1 (5 bases). The CDR3 is 14 residues long. The germline gives CDR1 MGHDK, CDR2 SYGVNS. The ends were cut back, 7 bases at V and 8 bases at J, with 20 bases in the middle.

V gene TRBV19 combines with J gene TRBJ2-7; 12 positions match TRBD1. Trimming cost V 5 bases and J 4 bases; bases outside gene matches: 9. Germline values: CDR1 LNHDA, CDR2 SQIVND (reference sequence). The CDR3 contains 16 residues. CDR3 residues: CASSVGTGGIFYEQYF. The CDR3 DNA reads TGTGCCAGTAGTGTTGGGACAGGGGGCATCTTTTACGAGCAGTACTTC. Combining the CDR3 with reference TRBV19 and TRBJ2-7 gives the whole variable domain DGGITQSPKYLFRKEGQNVTLSCEQNLNHDAMYWYRQDPGQGLRLIYYSQIVNDFQKGDIAEGYSVSREKKESFPLTVTSAQKNPTAFYLCASSVGTGGIFYEQYFGPGTRLTVT.

This chain links TRBV5-5 with TRBJ2-1; weak D call: TRBD2 (5 bases). This CDR3 has 16 amino acids. The ends were cut back, 0 bases at V and 1 base at J, with 11 bases in the middle. Germline CDR1 reads SGHKS; CDR2 reads YYEKEE (reference sequence). The CDR3 reads CASSLAWTPSYNEQFF. DNA for the CDR3: TGTGCCAGCAGCTTGGCATGGACTCCGTCCTACAATGAGCAGTTCTTC.

This clone has a single count. This rearrangement joins TRBV7-8 to TRBJ1-1; the D is unclear. The CDR3 has 14 residues. Germline CDR1 and CDR2: SGHVS and FQNEAQ. The V end was cut by 0 bases, the J end by 8 bases, with 13 bases between. Here the CDR3 DNA reads TGTGCCAGCAGCTTAGCCCACAGCCCTTGGGAAGCTTTCTTT. This translates into CASSLAHSPWEAFF.

The chain carries TRBV14 and TRBJ1-2; D might be TRBD1 (6 bases). This CDR3 region has 14 residues. V lost 0 bases, J lost 3 bases, and 8 bases lay in between. CDR1 and CDR2 from the germline V gene are SGHDN and FVKESK. The CDR3 bases are TGTGCCAGCAGCCAAGACAGGGGCGACTATGGCTACACCTTC. Translated: CASSQDRGDYGYTF.

V and J are TRBV6-5 and TRBJ1-3; 9 bases map to TRBD1. V lost 6 bases to trimming and J lost 0 bases; unmatched junction nucleotides: 3. This CDR3 is built from 15 residues. Germline V gene sequence: CDR1 MNHEY, CDR2 SVGAGI. CDR3 DNA: TGTGCCAGCAGCCCGACAGGGGGCTCTGGAAACACCATATATTTT. Its translation: CASSPTGGSGNTIYF.

The chain links TRBV7-9 to TRBJ2-3, with TRBD1 identical over 8 bases. The CDR3 contains 16 residues. Germline CDR1 reads SEHNR; CDR2 reads FQNEAQ (reference sequence). Unmatched junction bases numbered 16, after V lost 8 bases and J lost 6 bases. The chain's CDR3 is CASGKDRGQGADTQYF. CDR3 in DNA: TGTGCCAGCGGGAAAGACAGGGGCCAAGGGGCTGATACGCAGTATTTT.

The rearrangement links TRBV7-6 to TRBJ2-7; TRBD1 aligns across 8 bases. The CDR3 covers 18 residues. Trimming took 5 bases from V and 1 from J; bases not matched to a gene: 16. CDR1 is SGHVS, CDR2 FNYEAQ, per germline. The CDR3 protein is CASSQGGWTGTGSYEQYF. The CDR3 coding sequence is TGTGCCAGCAGCCAGGGGGGCTGGACCGGGACAGGATCCTACGAGCAGTACTTC.

This clone is a singleton in its sample. The chain employs TRBV6-5 and TRBJ2-7; maybe TRBD1 (5 bases). This CDR3 has 15 residues. The germline V and J ends were trimmed by 6 bases and 4 bases, with 19 bases remaining between them. The V gene's germline CDR1 is MNHEY and CDR2 SVGAGI. CDR3 nucleotide sequence: TGTGCCAGCAGCCCCCGACCGAGTGGGGCGTACGAGCAGTACTTC. Translation gives CASSPRPSGAYEQYF.

The table lists this clone with a count of one. This chain uses TRBV27 with TRBJ2-2; tentative D call: TRBD2 (6 bases). The CDR3 contains 16 residues. CDR1 and CDR2 from the germline V gene are MNHEY and SMNVEV (reference sequence). With 3 bases removed from V and 6 bases from J, the gap between germline ends came to 17 bases. This chain's CDR3 is CASSLTRLARAGELFF. Here the CDR3 DNA reads TGTGCCAGCAGTTTGACCCGCCTAGCGAGGGCCGGGGAGCTGTTTTTT.

This chain joins TRBV27 and TRBJ2-2; 8 bases match TRBD2. Germline assignment: CDR1 MNHEY and CDR2 SMNVEV (reference sequence). The trim removed 4 bases at V and 1 base at J, leaving 8 bases unmatched. The CDR3 spans 17 residues. CDR3 protein: CASSSPTSALNTGELFF. CDR3 in DNA: TGTGCCAGCAGTTCCCCGACTAGCGCGCTGAACACCGGGGAGCTGTTTTTT.

The count of this clone is one. The rearrangement joins TRBV19 to TRBJ1-3, with a possible D match to TRBD1 (6 bases). CDR3 length: 17 amino acids. Trimming left V 3 bases short and J 0 bases short, with 15 bases between. Germline-derived CDR1 and CDR2 are LNHDA and SQIVND (reference sequence). CDR3 region: CASSIGNSRGSGNTIYF. The CDR3 coding sequence is TGTGCCAGTAGTATTGGGAACTCCAGGGGCTCTGGAAACACCATATATTTT. The full variable domain, completed using reference TRBV19 and TRBJ1-3, is DGGITQSPKYLFRKEGQNVTLSCEQNLNHDAMYWYRQDPGQGLRLIYYSQIVNDFQKGDIAEGYSVSREKKESFPLTVTSAQKNPTAFYLCASSIGNSRGSGNTIYFGEGSWLTVV.

The chain joins TRBV6-6 to TRBJ1-2, with D hard to call. CDR3 length: 14 amino acids. Germline V gene lookup returns CDR1 MNHNY and CDR2 SVGAGI (reference sequence). Trimming cost V 6 bases and J 5 bases, with 16 bases left between them. In DNA, the CDR3 is TGTGCCAGCAGACGTTCCGAGGGCCTTTATGGCTACACCTTC. This sequence encodes CASRRSEGLYGYTF.

The chain links TRBV7-3 to TRBJ2-3, with 8 bases aligning to TRBD2. Trimming took 2 bases from V and 2 from J; bases not matched to a gene: 12. Germline assignment: CDR1 SGHTA and CDR2 FQGTGA. This CDR3 contains 18 residues. The CDR3 reads CASSLGLPSGRTTDTQYF. The CDR3 DNA is TGTGCCAGCAGCTTAGGGCTCCCTAGCGGGCGGACCACAGATACGCAGTATTTT.

The chain combines TRBV6-5 with TRBJ2-1, with 12 bases aligning to TRBD2. The CDR3 is 15 amino acids. After removal of 0 bases from V and 12 bases from J, the junction contained 6 bases not matched to a gene. Germline values: CDR1 MNHEY, CDR2 SVGAGI. This chain's CDR3 is CASSYSISGLAGQFF. In DNA, the CDR3 is TGTGCCAGCAGTTACTCAATATCGGGACTAGCGGGGCAGTTCTTC.

The V call is TRBV2, the J call TRBJ2-1; no firm D call. V lost 1 base and J 9 bases, leaving 10 bases between the germline ends. Per the germline V gene, CDR1 is SNHLY and CDR2 is FYNNEI. The CDR3 has 13 amino acids. The CDR3 bases are TGTGCCAGCAGTGAAGGACTCCAGAGTGAGCAGTTCTTC. Translated, it gives CASSEGLQSEQFF.

The chain combines TRBV5-1 with TRBJ1-1, with D tentatively TRBD1 (5 bases). Germline CDR1 SGHRS, CDR2 YFSETQ. Trimming left V 0 bases short and J 1 base short, with 13 bases between. The CDR3 runs 16 residues. The CDR3 reads CASSLAIGGGNTEAFF. Here the CDR3 DNA reads TGCGCCAGCAGCTTGGCTATCGGGGGTGGGAACACTGAAGCTTTCTTT.

V gene TRBV28 combines with J gene TRBJ2-6; 8 bases align to TRBD1. J was trimmed by 0 bases and V by 4 bases; bases with no gene match: 8. Germline V gene lookup returns CDR1 MDHEN and CDR2 SYDVKM. The CDR3 contains 18 residues. CDR3 in amino acids: CASSWAGQGASGANVLTF. CDR3 in DNA: TGTGCCAGCAGTTGGGCCGGCCAGGGGGCCTCTGGGGCCAACGTCCTGACTTTC.

This clone has only one observation. V usage is TRBV6-1 and J usage is TRBJ2-7; a weak D match, TRBD2 (5 bases). V was pared by 6 bases and J by 7 bases, with 16 bases between. Germline V lookup: CDR1 MNHNS, CDR2 SASEGT. This CDR3 contains 13 residues. DNA for the CDR3: TGTGCCAGCAGGGTCTTCGAGGCGGGTGAGCAGTACTTC. Amino acid sequence: CASRVFEAGEQYF.

The rearrangement links TRBV30 to TRBJ2-7, with 8 bases identical to TRBD2. This CDR3 contains 13 residues. The ends lost 1 base at V and 6 bases at J; junction bases unmatched: 5. Germline assignment: CDR1 GTSNPN and CDR2 SVGIG (reference sequence). The CDR3 loop reads CAWSERTSTEQYF. In DNA form, the CDR3 reads TGTGCCTGGAGTGAAAGGACTAGCACCGAGCAGTACTTC.

This clone was counted once. CDR3 in DNA: TGTGCCAGCAGCTCAGGGCTGGGCAATCAGCCCCAGCATTTT. Protein product: CASSSGLGNQPQHF. The rearrangement uses TRBV7-3 and TRBJ1-5; D perhaps matches TRBD1 (5 bases). V gave up 4 bases and J gave up 2 bases, with 9 bases separating them. Looked up from germline, CDR1 is SGHTA and CDR2 is FQGTGA. CDR3 length: 14 residues.

The genes are TRBV6-1 and TRBJ2-1; 10 nucleotides align to TRBD1. Trimming at V came to 6 bases and at J to 5 bases, leaving 7 bases not matched to a gene. The CDR3 is 15 amino acids. Looked up from germline, CDR1 is MNHNS and CDR2 is SASEGT. CDR3 protein: CASSSGTGDHNEQFF. The CDR3 nucleotides read TGTGCCAGCAGCTCCGGGACAGGGGACCACAATGAGCAGTTCTTC.

The chain uses TRBV10-3 and TRBJ2-1, with D unresolved. CDR1 is ENHRY, CDR2 SYGVKD, per germline. This CDR3 is built from 11 residues. The V gene lost 0 bases and the J gene lost 9 bases, with 3 bases spanning the gap. The CDR3 sequence is CAISESSEQFF. CDR3 DNA: TGTGCCATCAGTGAGTCGAGTGAGCAGTTCTTC.

This sequence joins TRBV30 and TRBJ1-2; the D is unclear. Trimming shortened V by 4 bases and J by 8 bases, and 8 bases separated the two germline ends. Per the germline V gene, CDR1 is GTSNPN and CDR2 is SVGIG (reference sequence). The CDR3 runs to 10 residues. The CDR3 spells CAWKITGYTF. The CDR3 DNA sequence: TGTGCCTGGAAAATAACAGGCTACACCTTC.

The CDR3 DNA is TGCAGCGTCAGGGGGACAGGGCGCAATCAGCCCCAGCATTTT. Amino acid sequence: CSVRGTGRNQPQHF. The chain combines TRBV29-1 with TRBJ1-5; 9 bases line up with TRBD1. In germline, CDR1 is SQVTM, CDR2 ANQGSEA. V shed 6 bases, J shed 2 bases, and the junction held 5 bases outside the gene matches. The CDR3 covers 14 residues.